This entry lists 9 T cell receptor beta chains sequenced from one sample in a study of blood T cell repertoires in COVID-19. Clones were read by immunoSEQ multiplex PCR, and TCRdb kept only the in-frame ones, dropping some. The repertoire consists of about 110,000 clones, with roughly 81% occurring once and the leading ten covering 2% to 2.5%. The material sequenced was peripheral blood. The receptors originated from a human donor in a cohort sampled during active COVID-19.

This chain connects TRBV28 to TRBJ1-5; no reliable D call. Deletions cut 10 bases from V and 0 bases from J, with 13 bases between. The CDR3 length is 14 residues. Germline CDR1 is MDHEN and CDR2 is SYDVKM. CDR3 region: CATAAGYSNQPQHF. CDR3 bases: TGTGCCACAGCAGCGGGGTATAGCAATCAGCCCCAGCATTTT. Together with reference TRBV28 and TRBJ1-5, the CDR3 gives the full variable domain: DVKVTQSSRYLVKRTGEKVFLECVQDMDHENMFWYRQDPGLGLRLIYFSYDVKMKEKGDIPEGYSVSREKKERFSLILESASTNQTSMYLCATAAGYSNQPQHFGDGTRLSIL.

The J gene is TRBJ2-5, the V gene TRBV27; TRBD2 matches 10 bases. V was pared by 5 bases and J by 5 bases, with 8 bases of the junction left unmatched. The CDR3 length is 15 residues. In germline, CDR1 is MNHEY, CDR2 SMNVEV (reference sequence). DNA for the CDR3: TGTGCCAGCAGTCCAGGACTAGCGGCGGGGGAGACCCAGTACTTC. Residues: CASSPGLAAGETQYF.

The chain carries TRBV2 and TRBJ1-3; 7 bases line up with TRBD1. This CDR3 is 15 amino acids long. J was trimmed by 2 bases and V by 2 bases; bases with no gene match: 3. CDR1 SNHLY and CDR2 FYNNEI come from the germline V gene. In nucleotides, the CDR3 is TGTGCCAGCAGTGAACAAAGGGGGCCTGGAAACACCATATATTTT. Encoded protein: CASSEQRGPGNTIYF.

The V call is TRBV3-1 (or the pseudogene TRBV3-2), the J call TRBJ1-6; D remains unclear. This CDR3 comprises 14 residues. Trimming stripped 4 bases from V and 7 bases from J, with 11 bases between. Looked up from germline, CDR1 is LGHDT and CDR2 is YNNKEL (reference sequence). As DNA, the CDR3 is TGTGCCAGCAGCCCTCCCACAGCCAATTCACCCCTCCACTTT. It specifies CASSPPTANSPLHF.

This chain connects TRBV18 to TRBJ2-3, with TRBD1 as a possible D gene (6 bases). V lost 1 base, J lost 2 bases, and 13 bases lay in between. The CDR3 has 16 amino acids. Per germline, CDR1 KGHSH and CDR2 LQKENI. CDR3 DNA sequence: TGTGCCAGCTCACCACAGAGGACAGATATCACAGATACGCAGTATTTT. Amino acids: CASSPQRTDITDTQYF.

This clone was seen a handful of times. The CDR3 sequence: CASGRGRDYGYTF. The CDR3 DNA reads TGTGCCAGCGGCAGGGGGCGCGACTATGGCTACACCTTC. This sequence joins TRBV6-5 and TRBJ1-2; 8 positions match TRBD1. Germline V gene sequence: CDR1 MNHEY, CDR2 SVGAGI. The CDR3 length is 13 residues. Trimming took 8 bases from V and 3 from J; bases not matched to a gene: 5.

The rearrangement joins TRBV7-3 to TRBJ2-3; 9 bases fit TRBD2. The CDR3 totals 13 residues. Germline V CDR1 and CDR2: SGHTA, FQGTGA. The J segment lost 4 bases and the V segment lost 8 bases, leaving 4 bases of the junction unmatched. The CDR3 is CASGAGGADTQYF. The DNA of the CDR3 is TGTGCCAGCGGAGCGGGGGGTGCAGATACGCAGTATTTT.

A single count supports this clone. For the CDR3, the DNA is TGCGCCAGCAGCCCCCAGCCCCAGGTGGGGGGGATTGTCTACGAGCAGTACTTC. Its protein product is CASSPQPQVGGIVYEQYF. The rearrangement joins TRBV5-1 to TRBJ2-7; 7 bases agree with TRBD2. V gave up 4 bases and J gave up 3 bases; unmatched junction bases: 19. Germline loops: CDR1 SGHRS, CDR2 YFSETQ. The CDR3 is 18 amino acids.

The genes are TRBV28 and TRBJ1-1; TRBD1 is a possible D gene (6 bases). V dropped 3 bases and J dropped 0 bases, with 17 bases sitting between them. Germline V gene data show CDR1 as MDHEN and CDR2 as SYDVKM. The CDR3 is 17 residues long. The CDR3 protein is CASSLGTTGTMNTEAFF. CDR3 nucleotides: TGTGCCAGCAGTTTGGGAACGACAGGCACGATGAACACTGAAGCTTTCTTT.